This T cell receptor (beta chain) was captured by sequencing in a study of shared clonotypes between healthy human individuals. Study-level background: Each donor's CD8 memory used one plate, CD8 naive two, each CD4 subset three.

V lost 0 bases and J lost 5; bases outside the gene matches: 15. The CDR3 sequence is 20 residues long. Germline lookup yields CDR1 SNHLY and CDR2 FYNNEI. Here immunoSEQ multiplex PCR was the method, and the copy in TCRdb shows in-frame clones only, minus some. In the table there are 1.6 million or so clones, roughly 95% of which are singletons. This TCR was recovered from a man under 40 in good health. V and J are TRBV2 and TRBJ2-3, with TRBD2 matching over 12 bases. Sequencing input: naive CD4+ T cells sorted from blood. Stated subset: CD45RA+ positively selected. For the CDR3, the DNA is TGTGCCAGCAGTGAAGCTCCCCTCGCTAGCGGGAGGGCGAGGGGAGATACGCAGTATTTT. Protein: CASSEAPLASGRARGDTQYF.